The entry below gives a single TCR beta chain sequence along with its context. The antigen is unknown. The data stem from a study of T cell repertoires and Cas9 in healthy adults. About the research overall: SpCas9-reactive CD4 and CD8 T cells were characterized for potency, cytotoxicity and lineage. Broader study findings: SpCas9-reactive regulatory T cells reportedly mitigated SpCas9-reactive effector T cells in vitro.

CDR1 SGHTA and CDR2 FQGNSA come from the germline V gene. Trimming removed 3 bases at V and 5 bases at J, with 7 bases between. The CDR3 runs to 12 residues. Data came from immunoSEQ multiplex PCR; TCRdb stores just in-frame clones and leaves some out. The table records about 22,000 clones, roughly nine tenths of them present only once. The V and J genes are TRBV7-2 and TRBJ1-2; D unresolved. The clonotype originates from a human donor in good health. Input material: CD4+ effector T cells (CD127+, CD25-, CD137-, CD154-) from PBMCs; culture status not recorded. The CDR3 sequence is CASSFKEYGYTF. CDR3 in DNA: TGTGCCAGCAGCTTTAAGGAATATGGCTACACCTTC.